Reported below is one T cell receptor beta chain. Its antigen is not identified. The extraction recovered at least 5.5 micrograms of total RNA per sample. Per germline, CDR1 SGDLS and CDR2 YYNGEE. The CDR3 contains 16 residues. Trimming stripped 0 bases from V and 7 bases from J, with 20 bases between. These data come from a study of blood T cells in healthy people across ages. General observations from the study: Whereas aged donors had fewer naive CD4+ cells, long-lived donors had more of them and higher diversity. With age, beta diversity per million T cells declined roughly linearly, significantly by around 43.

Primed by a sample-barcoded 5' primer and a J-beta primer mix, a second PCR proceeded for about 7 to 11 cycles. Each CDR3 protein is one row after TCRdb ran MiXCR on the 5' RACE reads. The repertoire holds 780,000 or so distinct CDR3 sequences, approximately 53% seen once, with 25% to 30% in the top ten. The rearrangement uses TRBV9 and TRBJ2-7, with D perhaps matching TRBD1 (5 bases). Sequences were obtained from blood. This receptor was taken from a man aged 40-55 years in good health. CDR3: CASSVEGRDGWNEQYF. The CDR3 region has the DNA TGTGCCAGCAGCGTAGAGGGCAGGGATGGATGGAATGAGCAGTACTTC.